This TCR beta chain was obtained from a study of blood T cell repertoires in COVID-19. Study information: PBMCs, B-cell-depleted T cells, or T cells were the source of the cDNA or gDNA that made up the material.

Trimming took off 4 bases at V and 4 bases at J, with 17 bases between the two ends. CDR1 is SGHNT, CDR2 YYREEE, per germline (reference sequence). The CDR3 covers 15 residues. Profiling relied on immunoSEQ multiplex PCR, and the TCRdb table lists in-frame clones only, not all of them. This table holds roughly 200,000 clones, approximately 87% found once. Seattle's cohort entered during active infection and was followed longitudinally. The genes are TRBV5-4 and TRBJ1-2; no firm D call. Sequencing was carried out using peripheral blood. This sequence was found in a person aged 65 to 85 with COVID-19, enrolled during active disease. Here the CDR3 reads CASSRSGLRSYGYTF. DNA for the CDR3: TGTGCCAGCAGCCGGTCGGGTCTTAGGAGCTATGGCTACACCTTC.